The text below deals with one T cell receptor (beta chain). The antigen is undetermined. The sample is drawn from a study of T cell responses to AZD1222 COVID-19 vaccine. The study's findings and limits: AZD1222 recipients seropositive at baseline numbered only five to seven. The study sampled repertoires only after the peak T cell response. Once two AZD1222 doses were given, Spike-specific TCR breadth and depth went up.

Profiling relied on immunoSEQ multiplex PCR, and the TCRdb table lists in-frame clones only, not all of them. The sample comprises approximately 150,000 clones, more than 70% of which are singletons, and 3% to 3.5% rests with the top ten. The CDR3 sequence is 10 residues long. The V end lost 5 bases, the J end lost 11 bases, and 9 bases lay between the germline ends. Germline V lookup: CDR1 MNHEY, CDR2 SVGAGI. Sequencing used peripheral blood, obtained on day 0 of MenACWY control vaccination. This TCR came from an adult in good health. This chain connects TRBV6-5 to TRBJ1-1; no reliable D call. The CDR3 DNA follows: TGTGCCAGCAGTCCTATCTCGGCTTTCTTT. This translates into CASSPISAFF.